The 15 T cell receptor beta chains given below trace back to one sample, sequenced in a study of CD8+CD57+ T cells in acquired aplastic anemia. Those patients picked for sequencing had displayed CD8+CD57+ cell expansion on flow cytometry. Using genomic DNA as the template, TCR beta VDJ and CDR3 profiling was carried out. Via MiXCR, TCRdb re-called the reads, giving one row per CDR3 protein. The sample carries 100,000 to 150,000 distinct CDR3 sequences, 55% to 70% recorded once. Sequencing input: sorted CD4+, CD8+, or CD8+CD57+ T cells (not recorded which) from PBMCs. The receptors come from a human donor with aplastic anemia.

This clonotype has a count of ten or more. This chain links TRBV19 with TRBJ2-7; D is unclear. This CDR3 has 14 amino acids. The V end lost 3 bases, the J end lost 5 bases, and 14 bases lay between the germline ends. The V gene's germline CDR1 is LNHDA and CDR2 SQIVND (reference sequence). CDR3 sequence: CASSMPLDINEQYF. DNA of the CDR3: TGTGCCAGTAGTATGCCCCTTGACATCAACGAGCAGTACTTC.

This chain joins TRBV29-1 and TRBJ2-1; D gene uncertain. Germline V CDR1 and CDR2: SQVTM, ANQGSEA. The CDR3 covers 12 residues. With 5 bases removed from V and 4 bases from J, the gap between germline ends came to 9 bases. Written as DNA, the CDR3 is TGCAGCGTTCGTGGCGAGTACAATGAGCAGTTCTTC. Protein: CSVRGEYNEQFF.

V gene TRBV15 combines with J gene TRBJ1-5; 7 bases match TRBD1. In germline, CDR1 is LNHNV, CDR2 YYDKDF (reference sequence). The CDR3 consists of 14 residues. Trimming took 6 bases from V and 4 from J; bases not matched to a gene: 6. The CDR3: CATSAGQENQPQHF. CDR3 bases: TGTGCCACCAGTGCAGGACAGGAGAATCAGCCCCAGCATTTT.

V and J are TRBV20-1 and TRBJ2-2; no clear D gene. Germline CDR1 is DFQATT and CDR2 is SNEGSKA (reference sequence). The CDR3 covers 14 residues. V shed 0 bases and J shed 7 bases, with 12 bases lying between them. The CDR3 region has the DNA TGCAGTGCTAGAGATCATGGGGTTTTCGGGGAGCTGTTTTTT. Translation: CSARDHGVFGELFF.

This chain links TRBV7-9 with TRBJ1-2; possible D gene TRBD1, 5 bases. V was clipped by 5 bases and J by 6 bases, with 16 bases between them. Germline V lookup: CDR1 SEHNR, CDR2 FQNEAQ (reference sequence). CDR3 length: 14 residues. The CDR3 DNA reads TGTGCCAGCAGCCCCCGGGGGGGTGAGGATGGCTACACCTTC. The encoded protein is CASSPRGGEDGYTF.

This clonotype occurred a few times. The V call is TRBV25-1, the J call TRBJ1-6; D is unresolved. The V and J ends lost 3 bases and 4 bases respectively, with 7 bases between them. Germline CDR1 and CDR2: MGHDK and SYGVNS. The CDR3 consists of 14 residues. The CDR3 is CASSDPGYNSPLHF. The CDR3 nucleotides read TGTGCCAGCAGTGATCCGGGTTATAATTCACCCCTCCACTTT. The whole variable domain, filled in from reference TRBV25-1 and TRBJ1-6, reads EADIYQTPRYLVIGTGKKITLECSQTMGHDKMYWYQQDPGMELHLIHYSYGVNSTEKGDLSSESTVSRIRTEHFPLTLESARPSHTSQYLCASSDPGYNSPLHFGNGTRLTVT.

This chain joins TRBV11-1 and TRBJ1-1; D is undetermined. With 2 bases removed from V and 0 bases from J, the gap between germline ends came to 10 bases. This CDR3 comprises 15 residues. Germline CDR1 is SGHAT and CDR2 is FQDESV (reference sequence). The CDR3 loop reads CASSLHAGMNTEAFF. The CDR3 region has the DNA TGTGCCAGCAGCTTACACGCAGGCATGAACACTGAAGCTTTCTTT.

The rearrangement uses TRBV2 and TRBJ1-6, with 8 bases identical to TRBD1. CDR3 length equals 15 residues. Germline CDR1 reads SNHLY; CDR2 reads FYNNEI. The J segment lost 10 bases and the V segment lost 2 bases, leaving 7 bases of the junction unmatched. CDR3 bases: TGTGCCAGCAGTGAATTTCAGGGGGCCAGATCACCCCTCCACTTT. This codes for CASSEFQGARSPLHF.

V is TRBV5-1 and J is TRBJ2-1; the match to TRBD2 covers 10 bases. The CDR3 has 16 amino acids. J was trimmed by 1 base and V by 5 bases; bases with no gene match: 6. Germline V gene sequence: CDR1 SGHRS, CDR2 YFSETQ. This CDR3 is CASSSGRRQSYNEQFF. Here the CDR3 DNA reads TGCGCCAGCAGTAGCGGGAGGCGCCAATCCTACAATGAGCAGTTCTTC.

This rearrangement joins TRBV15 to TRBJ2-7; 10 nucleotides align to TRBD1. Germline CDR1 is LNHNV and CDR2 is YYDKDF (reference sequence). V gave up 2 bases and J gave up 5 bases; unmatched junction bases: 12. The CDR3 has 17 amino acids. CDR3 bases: TGTGCCACCAGCAGATCTCGACAGGGGGCCATCGGCCACGAGCAGTACTTC. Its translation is CATSRSRQGAIGHEQYF.

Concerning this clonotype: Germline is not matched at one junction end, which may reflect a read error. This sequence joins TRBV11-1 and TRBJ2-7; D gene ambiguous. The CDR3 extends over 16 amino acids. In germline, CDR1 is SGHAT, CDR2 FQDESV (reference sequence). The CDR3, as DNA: TGTGCCAGCAGCCGTGTCATGGCGGTGAGCTCCTACGAGCCGTACTTC. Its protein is CASSRVMAVSSYEPYF.

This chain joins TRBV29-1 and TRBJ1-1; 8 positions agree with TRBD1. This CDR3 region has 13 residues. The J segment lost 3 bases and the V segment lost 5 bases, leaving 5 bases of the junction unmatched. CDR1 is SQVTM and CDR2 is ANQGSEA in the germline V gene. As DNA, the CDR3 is TGCAGCGTTATTCAGGGGGCGGACACTGAAGCTTTCTTT. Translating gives CSVIQGADTEAFF.

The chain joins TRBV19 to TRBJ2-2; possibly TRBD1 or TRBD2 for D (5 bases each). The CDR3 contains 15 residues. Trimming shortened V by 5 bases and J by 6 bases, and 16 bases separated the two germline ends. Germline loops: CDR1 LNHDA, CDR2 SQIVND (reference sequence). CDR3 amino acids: CASSPRAGRSGELFF. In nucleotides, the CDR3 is TGTGCCAGTAGTCCCAGGGCAGGGAGATCCGGGGAGCTGTTTTTT.

CDR3 residues: CSASGLAGGLNEQFF. The CDR3 bases are TGCAGTGCTAGTGGACTAGCGGGGGGGCTCAATGAGCAGTTCTTC. The genes are TRBV20-1 and TRBJ2-1; 15 bases line up with TRBD2. The V gene's germline CDR1 is DFQATT and CDR2 SNEGSKA (reference sequence). CDR3 length: 15 amino acids. V lost 3 bases to trimming and J lost 6 bases; unmatched junction nucleotides: 3.

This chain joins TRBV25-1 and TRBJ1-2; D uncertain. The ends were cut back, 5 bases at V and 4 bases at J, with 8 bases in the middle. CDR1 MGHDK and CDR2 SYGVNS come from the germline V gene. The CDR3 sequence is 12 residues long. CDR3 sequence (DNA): TGTGCCAGCAGTATAGGGTTCTATGGCTACACCTTC. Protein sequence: CASSIGFYGYTF.